The T cell receptor (beta chain) under discussion was sequenced for a study of T-cell reconstitution after alpha-beta-depleted transplantation in children. The CDR3 length is 16 residues. The germline V gene encodes CDR1 LNHNV and CDR2 YYDKDF (reference sequence). Germline trimming cut 3 bases from V and 4 bases from J; bases unmatched to any gene: 9. A library of TCRbeta sequences, prepared with unique molecular identifiers, was generated. Each CDR3 protein is one row after TCRdb ran MiXCR on the PCR reads. Of some 490,000 distinct CDR3 sequences in the sample, about 12% are singletons; the top ten hold around 5.8%.

Sequencing used PBMCs from the stem cell graft donor, obtained from the stem cell graft. V and J are TRBV15 and TRBJ2-7, with TRBD1 matching over 10 bases. The receptor's source is a human donor who donated a stem cell graft to a child with combined immunodeficiency. The CDR3 loop reads CATSRLSEDRGYEQYF. The CDR3 DNA is TGTGCCACCAGCAGGCTCTCCGAGGACAGGGGGTACGAGCAGTACTTC.